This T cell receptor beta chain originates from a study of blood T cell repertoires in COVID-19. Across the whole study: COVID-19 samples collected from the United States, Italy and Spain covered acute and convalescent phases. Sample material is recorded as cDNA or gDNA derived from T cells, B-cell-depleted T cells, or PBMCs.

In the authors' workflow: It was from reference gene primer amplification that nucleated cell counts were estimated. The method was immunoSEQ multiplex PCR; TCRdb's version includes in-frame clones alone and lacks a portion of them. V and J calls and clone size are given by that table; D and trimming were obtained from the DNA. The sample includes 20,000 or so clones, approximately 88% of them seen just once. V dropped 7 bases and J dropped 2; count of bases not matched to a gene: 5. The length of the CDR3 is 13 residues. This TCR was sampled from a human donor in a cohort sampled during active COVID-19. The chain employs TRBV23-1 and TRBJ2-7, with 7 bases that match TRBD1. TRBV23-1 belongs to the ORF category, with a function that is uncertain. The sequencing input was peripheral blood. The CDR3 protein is CASTQQGTYEQYF. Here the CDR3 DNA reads TGCGCCAGCACCCAACAGGGGACCTACGAGCAGTACTTC.